Each of the 21 T cell receptor beta chains below was sequenced from the same sample in a study of T cell responses to AZD1222 COVID-19 vaccine. The table came from immunoSEQ multiplex PCR; TCRdb's copy has only in-frame clones and leaves some out. Among about 130,000 clones, roughly 90% were seen once, and the ten largest hold under 1.2%. The starting material was peripheral blood, obtained 28 days after the second AZD1222 dose. The receptors stem from an adult who received the AZD1222 COVID-19 vaccine.

A single count supports this clone. CDR3 amino acids: CASSSGQFYSPLHF. DNA of the CDR3: TGTGCCAGCAGTTCAGGACAGTTCTATTCACCCCTCCACTTT. The chain carries TRBV6-5 and TRBJ1-6; possible D gene TRBD1, 6 bases. Trimming shortened V by 4 bases and J by 8 bases, and 12 bases separated the two germline ends. Germline loops: CDR1 MNHEY, CDR2 SVGAGI. This CDR3 contains 14 residues.

The chain links TRBV6-6 to TRBJ1-2, with D perhaps TRBD1 (6 bases). CDR1 is MNHNY, CDR2 SVGAGI, per germline (reference sequence). The CDR3 has 16 residues. V was pared by 6 bases and J by 3 bases, with 20 bases between. This chain's CDR3 is CASSQQGKSLDYGYTF. The CDR3 region has the DNA TGTGCCAGCAGCCAACAGGGAAAGTCGTTGGACTATGGCTACACCTTC.

The chain has TRBV2 and TRBJ2-1, with D possibly matching TRBD2 (5 bases). CDR3 length: 12 residues. In germline, CDR1 is SNHLY, CDR2 FYNNEI. The V gene lost 5 bases and the J gene lost 9 bases, with 11 bases spanning the gap. The CDR3 loop is CASSWLSGEQFF. CDR3 DNA: TGTGCCAGCAGTTGGCTGAGCGGTGAGCAGTTCTTC.

The chain combines TRBV19 with TRBJ2-7; 7 nucleotides line up with TRBD2. Germline V gene sequence: CDR1 LNHDA, CDR2 SQIVND (reference sequence). This CDR3 comprises 12 residues. Trimming took 5 bases from V and 6 from J; bases not matched to a gene: 4. The chain's CDR3 is CASSPPGGEQYF. Written as DNA, the CDR3 is TGTGCCAGTAGTCCTCCGGGGGGCGAGCAGTACTTC. Drawing the rest from reference TRBV19 and TRBJ2-7, the complete variable domain is DGGITQSPKYLFRKEGQNVTLSCEQNLNHDAMYWYRQDPGQGLRLIYYSQIVNDFQKGDIAEGYSVSREKKESFPLTVTSAQKNPTAFYLCASSPPGGEQYFGPGTRLTVT.

V and J are TRBV5-5 and TRBJ2-1; D might be TRBD2 (6 bases). This CDR3 region has 17 residues. The V end lost 4 bases, the J end lost 0 bases, and 17 bases lay between the germline ends. Germline CDR1 SGHKS, CDR2 YYEKEE (reference sequence). The chain's CDR3 is CASSPHRLDTSYNEQFF. In nucleotides, the CDR3 is TGTGCCAGCAGCCCACACCGACTAGACACCTCCTACAATGAGCAGTTCTTC.

The chain uses TRBV19 and TRBJ2-1; 7 nucleotides match TRBD2. Trimming took 1 base from V and 1 from J; bases not matched to a gene: 1. This CDR3 has 15 residues. The V gene's germline CDR1 is LNHDA and CDR2 SQIVND (reference sequence). CDR3 protein: CASSIAGGSYNEQFF. CDR3 bases: TGTGCCAGTAGTATAGCGGGAGGTTCCTACAATGAGCAGTTCTTC. The whole variable domain, remainder taken from reference TRBV19 and TRBJ2-1, is DGGITQSPKYLFRKEGQNVTLSCEQNLNHDAMYWYRQDPGQGLRLIYYSQIVNDFQKGDIAEGYSVSREKKESFPLTVTSAQKNPTAFYLCASSIAGGSYNEQFFGPGTRLTVL.

This clone was counted a single time. The gene calls are TRBV7-3 and TRBJ2-1, with 9 bases aligning to TRBD2. The CDR3 runs to 13 residues. Per germline, CDR1 SGHTA and CDR2 FQGTGA. V shed 6 bases and J 7 bases; nucleotides not matched to a gene: 4. The CDR3 region is CASSRLAGNEQFF. The CDR3 region has the DNA TGTGCCAGCAGTCGGCTAGCGGGGAATGAGCAGTTCTTC.

CDR3 residues: CASSLGPSSGNTIYF. CDR3 coding DNA: TGTGCCAGCAGCTTAGGGCCGAGCTCTGGAAACACCATATATTTT. V and J are TRBV5-4 and TRBJ1-3; D remains ambiguous. CDR3 length equals 15 residues. The ends were cut back, 2 bases at V and 0 bases at J, with 9 bases in the middle. The germline V gene has CDR1 SGHNT and CDR2 YYREEE (reference sequence).

V is TRBV5-5 and J is TRBJ2-2, with 12 bases aligning to TRBD2. This CDR3 has 16 residues. J was trimmed by 5 bases and V by 4 bases; bases with no gene match: 6. CDR1 is SGHKS, CDR2 YYEKEE, per germline (reference sequence). The CDR3 bases are TGTGCCAGCAGCCCCCTAGCGGGAGGGCCGACCGGGGAGCTGTTTTTT. It translates to CASSPLAGGPTGELFF.

This chain connects TRBV9 to TRBJ1-2, with a tentative D call TRBD1 (5 bases). The CDR3 has 15 amino acids. Germline CDR1 reads SGDLS; CDR2 reads YYNGEE. Between the trimmed V and J ends, which lost 2 bases and 7 bases, there was a span of 18 bases. CDR3 region: CASSVHRDPAPGYTF. DNA for the CDR3: TGTGCCAGCAGCGTCCATCGGGACCCTGCCCCTGGCTACACCTTC.

In DNA, the CDR3 is TGTGCCATCAGTCGACAACAACTAGCGGTCCAAGAGACCCAGTACTTC. Encoded protein: CAISRQQLAVQETQYF. The V gene is TRBV10-3, the J gene TRBJ2-5; 8 bases are a match to TRBD2. This CDR3 contains 16 residues. The J segment lost 1 base and the V segment lost 5 bases, leaving 9 bases of the junction unmatched. Per germline, CDR1 ENHRY and CDR2 SYGVKD.

The J gene is TRBJ2-7, the V gene TRBV27; 7 bases match TRBD1. Per germline, CDR1 MNHEY and CDR2 SMNVEV (reference sequence). The CDR3 length is 14 residues. V lost 0 bases and J lost 6; bases outside the gene matches: 5. The CDR3 sequence is CASSLSGQLGEQYF. CDR3 coding DNA: TGTGCCAGCAGTTTATCGGGACAGTTAGGCGAGCAGTACTTC.

This clone was observed a few times. This rearrangement joins TRBV5-1 to TRBJ2-5; D call uncertain. Trimming pared 5 bases from V and 1 base from J, leaving 9 bases between. The CDR3 runs to 13 residues. In germline, CDR1 is SGHRS, CDR2 YFSETQ. CDR3 DNA sequence: TGCGCCAGCAGTGGTACGGTCCAAGAGACCCAGTACTTC. This encodes CASSGTVQETQYF.

The rearrangement joins TRBV5-1 to TRBJ2-5; tentatively, D is TRBD2 (5 bases). Germline V gene data show CDR1 as SGHRS and CDR2 as YFSETQ. V dropped 4 bases and J dropped 1 base, with 11 bases sitting between them. CDR3 length: 14 residues. The CDR3 loop reads CASSPGSTQETQYF. In DNA form, the CDR3 reads TGCGCCAGCAGCCCGGGATCGACCCAAGAGACCCAGTACTTC.

The chain combines TRBV3-1 (or the pseudogene TRBV3-2) with TRBJ1-4; TRBD1 matches 9 bases. J was trimmed by 13 bases and V by 4 bases; bases with no gene match: 19. The germline CDR1 and CDR2 sequences are LGHDT and YNNKEL (reference sequence). The CDR3 has 17 residues. The CDR3 region is CASSPRGLRDRELGLFF. The CDR3 coding sequence is TGTGCCAGCAGCCCAAGGGGCCTCCGGGACAGGGAACTCGGACTGTTTTTT.

V is TRBV30 and J is TRBJ1-3; no definite D call. Trimming removed 1 base from V and 3 bases from J, with 10 bases in between. The CDR3 sequence is 14 residues long. CDR1 is GTSNPN, CDR2 SVGIG, per germline (reference sequence). The CDR3 DNA reads as TGTGCCTGGAGTGGGGTGACTCTTGGAAACACCATATATTTT. Translation: CAWSGVTLGNTIYF.

The chain's CDR3 is CASSVDGQGNQPQHF. DNA for the CDR3: TGTGCCAGCAGCGTGGATGGACAGGGGAATCAGCCCCAGCATTTT. The genes are TRBV9 and TRBJ1-5; TRBD1 aligns across 9 bases. This CDR3 contains 15 residues. V trimming: 2 bases; J trimming: 4 bases; junction bases outside the gene matches: 4. Germline CDR1 and CDR2: SGDLS and YYNGEE.

The V and J genes are TRBV7-8 and TRBJ2-7; tentatively, D is TRBD1 or TRBD2 (5 bases each). CDR1 is SGHVS, CDR2 FQNEAQ, per germline. CDR3 length: 16 amino acids. Trimming pared 8 bases from V and 2 bases from J, leaving 22 bases between. The DNA for the CDR3 is TGTGCCAGCCAGGCGACAAACGGGACGGCCACCTACGAGCAGTACTTC. This codes for CASQATNGTATYEQYF.

This chain uses TRBV5-4 with TRBJ2-2; D is perhaps TRBD1 (5 bases). V dropped 3 bases and J dropped 4 bases, with 13 bases sitting between them. The CDR3 has 15 amino acids. Germline CDR1 reads SGHNT; CDR2 reads YYREEE (reference sequence). CDR3 DNA: TGTGCCAGCAGCTCCGCGACAGTTCGCACCGGGGAGCTGTTTTTT. This encodes CASSSATVRTGELFF.

The J gene is TRBJ1-1, the V gene TRBV7-9; D unresolved. The CDR3 has 15 amino acids. Trimming took off 2 bases at V and 1 base at J, with 11 bases between the two ends. Germline CDR1 reads SEHNR; CDR2 reads FQNEAQ (reference sequence). For the CDR3, the DNA is TGTGCCAGCAGCTTAATGGCGGGAGGGAACACTGAAGCTTTCTTT. This encodes CASSLMAGGNTEAFF.

The gene calls are TRBV5-1 and TRBJ1-4; TRBD1 is a possible D gene (5 bases). The germline CDR1 and CDR2 sequences are SGHRS and YFSETQ. CDR3 length: 13 amino acids. Trimming took off 5 bases at V and 6 bases at J, with 11 bases between the two ends. CDR3 sequence (DNA): TGCGCCAGCAGTTCTGGGGGTTATGAAAAACTGTTTTTT. Amino acids: CASSSGGYEKLFF.